This T cell receptor (beta chain) comes out of a study of blood T cell repertoires in COVID-19. Study-level background: Sources were T cells, B-cell-depleted T cells, or PBMCs; the material itself was cDNA or gDNA.

CDR1 SGHNT and CDR2 YYREEE come from the germline V gene (reference sequence). Trimming pared 5 bases from V and 6 bases from J, leaving 13 bases between. This CDR3 spans 13 amino acids. In the study's own analysis: Estimation of nucleated cell counts relied on the amplification of reference gene primers. Clones were read by immunoSEQ multiplex PCR, and TCRdb kept only the in-frame ones, dropping some. D and trimming come from the DNA, and the V and J calls and clone size come from that table. The table records around 300,000 clones, over 85% of them present only once. The cohort comprised adults aged about 18 to 100 years residing in under 30 US areas. Allocation to cohorts depended on clinical history reported by the participants.

The chain combines TRBV5-4 with TRBJ2-3, with D perhaps TRBD2 (6 bases). Sequenced input: PBMCs or T cells enriched from blood (not recorded which). This TCR was sampled from a woman aged 30 to 39 who had recovered from COVID-19. The CDR3 DNA reads as TGTGCCAGCAGATTACCAGGAGGGGATACGCAGTATTTT. Amino acid sequence: CASRLPGGDTQYF.